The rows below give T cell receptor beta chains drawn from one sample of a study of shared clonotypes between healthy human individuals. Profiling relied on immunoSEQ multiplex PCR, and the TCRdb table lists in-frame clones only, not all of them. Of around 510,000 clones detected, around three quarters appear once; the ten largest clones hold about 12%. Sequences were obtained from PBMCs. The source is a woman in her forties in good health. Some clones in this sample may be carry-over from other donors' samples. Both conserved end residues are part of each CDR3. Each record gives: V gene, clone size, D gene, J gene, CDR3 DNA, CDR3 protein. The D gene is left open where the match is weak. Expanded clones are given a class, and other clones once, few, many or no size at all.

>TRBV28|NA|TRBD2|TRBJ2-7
TGTGCCAGCAGTTTACTGGCTAGCGGGAGCTACGAGCAGTACTTC
CASSLLASGSYEQYF
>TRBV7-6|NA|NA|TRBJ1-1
TGTGCCAGCAGCTTAGATGTCGTTGTGAGCACTGAAGCTTTCTTT
CASSLDVVVSTEAFF
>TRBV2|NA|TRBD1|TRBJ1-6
TGTGCCAGCAATCGACGGACAGGGGATAATTCACCCCTCCACTTT
CASNRRTGDNSPLHF
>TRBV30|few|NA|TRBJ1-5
TGTGCCTGGAGTCGGGGGAGCAATCAGCCCCAGCATTTT
CAWSRGSNQPQHF
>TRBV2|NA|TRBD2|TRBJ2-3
TGTGCCAGCAGCGACCCAGCGGGAACTACAGATACGCAGTATTTT
CASSDPAGTTDTQYF
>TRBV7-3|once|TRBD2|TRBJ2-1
TGTGCCAGCAGCTTAAATGCCCCTCCAGCGGGGAGCTACAATGAGCAGTTCTTC
CASSLNAPPAGSYNEQFF
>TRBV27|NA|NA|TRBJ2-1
TGTGCCAGCAGCCCTTTAGGGGGGGACATCAATGAGCAGTTCTTC
CASSPLGGDINEQFF
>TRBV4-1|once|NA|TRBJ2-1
TGCGCCAGCAGCCCTATCGAGGAGAACTACTACAATGAGCAGTTCTTC
CASSPIEENYYNEQFF
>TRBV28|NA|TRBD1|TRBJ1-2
TGTGCCAGCAGTTCTGGACAGGCCCACTATGGCTACACCTTC
CASSSGQAHYGYTF
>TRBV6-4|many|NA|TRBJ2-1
TGTGCCAGCAGTGACTCGAGACTAACAAAGCAGTTCTTC
CASSDSRLTKQFF
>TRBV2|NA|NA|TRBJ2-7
TGTGCCAGCAGTGTTTTGCAAGTCTACGAGCAGTACTTC
CASSVLQVYEQYF
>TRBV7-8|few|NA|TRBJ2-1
NA
CASSLALVAGGIFF
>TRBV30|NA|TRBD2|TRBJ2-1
TGTGCCTCCTCCGGGACTAGCCCTTCGGGTGAGCAGTTCTTC
CASSGTSPSGEQFF
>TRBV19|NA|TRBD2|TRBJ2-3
TGTGCCAGTAGTCCCAGACTAGCGGGAGGGCGTACAGATACGCAGTATTTT
CASSPRLAGGRTDTQYF
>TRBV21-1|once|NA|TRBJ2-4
TGTGCCAGCAGCAAATGGGACCGCGAAGCCAAAAACATTCAGTACTTC
CASSKWDREAKNIQYF
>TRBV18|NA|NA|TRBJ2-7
TGTGCCAGCTCACCTACCCAAGGAGGGGGCCACGAGCAGTACTTC
CASSPTQGGGHEQYF
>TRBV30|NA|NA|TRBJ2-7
TGTGCCTGGAGTGTTGGGAACGAGCAGTACTTC
CAWSVGNEQYF
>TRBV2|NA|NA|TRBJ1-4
TGTGCCAGCAGTGTTTCGGGGGGCCTGAATAATGAAAAACTGTTTTTT
CASSVSGGLNNEKLFF
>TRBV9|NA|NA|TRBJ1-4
TGTGCCAGCAGCAGGGCCTCTGCAACTAATGAAAAACTGTTTTTT
CASSRASATNEKLFF
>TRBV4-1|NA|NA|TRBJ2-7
TGCGCCAGCAGCCAAGTTGTGTCGGACGGCTACGAGCAGTACTTC
CASSQVVSDGYEQYF
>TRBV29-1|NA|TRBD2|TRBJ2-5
TGCAGCGTTGATTTAGCGGGAGAAGAGACCCAGTACTTC
CSVDLAGEETQYF
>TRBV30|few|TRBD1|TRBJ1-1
TGTGCCTGGAGCAAAGGACAGGCCATGAACACTGAAGCTTTCTTT
CAWSKGQAMNTEAFF
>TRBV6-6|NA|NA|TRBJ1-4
TGTGCCAGCAAGGGTGCGTTCGACAGATTTAATGAAAAACTGTTTTTT
CASKGAFDRFNEKLFF
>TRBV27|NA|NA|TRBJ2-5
TGTGCCAGCAGTGCCCAGCGGGTACAAGAGACCCAGTACTTC
CASSAQRVQETQYF
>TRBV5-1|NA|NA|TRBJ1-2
TGCGCCAGCAGTCCCCCGGGGGCCAACTATGGCTACACCTTC
CASSPPGANYGYTF
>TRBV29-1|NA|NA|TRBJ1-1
TGCAGCGCCGCGACAGTAAACACTGAAGCTTTCTTT
CSAATVNTEAFF
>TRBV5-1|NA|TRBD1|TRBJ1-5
TGCGCCAGCAGCTCACAGGGGGATCAGCCCCAGCATTTT
CASSSQGDQPQHF